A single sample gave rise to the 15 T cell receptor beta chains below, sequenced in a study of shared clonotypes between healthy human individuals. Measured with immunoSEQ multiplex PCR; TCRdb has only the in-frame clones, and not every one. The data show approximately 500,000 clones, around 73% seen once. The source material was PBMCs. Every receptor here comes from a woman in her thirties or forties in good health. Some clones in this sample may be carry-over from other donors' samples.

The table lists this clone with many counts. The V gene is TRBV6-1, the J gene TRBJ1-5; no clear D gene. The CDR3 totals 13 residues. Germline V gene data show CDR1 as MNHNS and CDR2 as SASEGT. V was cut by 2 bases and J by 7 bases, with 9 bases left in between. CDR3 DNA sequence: TGTGCCAGCAGTGAAAGGTCAGTACAGCCCCAGCATTTT. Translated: CASSERSVQPQHF.

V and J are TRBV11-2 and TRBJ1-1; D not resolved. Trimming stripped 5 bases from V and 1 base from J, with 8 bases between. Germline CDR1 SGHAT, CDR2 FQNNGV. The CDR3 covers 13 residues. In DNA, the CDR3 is TGTGCCAGCAGCGCAGGACCGAACACTGAAGCTTTCTTT. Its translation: CASSAGPNTEAFF.

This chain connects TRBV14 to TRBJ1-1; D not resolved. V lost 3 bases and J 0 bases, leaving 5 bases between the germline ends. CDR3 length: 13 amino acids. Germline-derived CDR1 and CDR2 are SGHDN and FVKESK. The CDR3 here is CASSQVLNTEAFF. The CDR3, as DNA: TGTGCCAGCAGCCAGGTCCTGAACACTGAAGCTTTCTTT.

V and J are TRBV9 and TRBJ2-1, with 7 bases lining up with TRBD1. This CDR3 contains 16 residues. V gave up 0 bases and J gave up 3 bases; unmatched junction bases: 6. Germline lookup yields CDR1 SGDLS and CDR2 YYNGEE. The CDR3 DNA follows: TGTGCCAGCAGCGTAGAGGGTCAGGGGGACTACAATGAGCAGTTCTTC. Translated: CASSVEGQGDYNEQFF.

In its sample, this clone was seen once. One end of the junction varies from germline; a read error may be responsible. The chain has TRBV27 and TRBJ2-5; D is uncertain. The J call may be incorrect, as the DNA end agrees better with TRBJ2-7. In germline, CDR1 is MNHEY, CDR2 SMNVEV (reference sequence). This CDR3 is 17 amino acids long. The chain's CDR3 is CASSLYSGSAVSDEQYF. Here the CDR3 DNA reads TGTGCCAGCAGTTTATATTCCGGCTCAGCTGTCTCCGACGAGCAGTACTTC.

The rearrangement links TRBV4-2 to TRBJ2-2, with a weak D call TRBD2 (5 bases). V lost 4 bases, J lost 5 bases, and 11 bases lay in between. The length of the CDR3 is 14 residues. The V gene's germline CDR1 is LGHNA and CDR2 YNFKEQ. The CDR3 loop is CASSLRLTTGELFF. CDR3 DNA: TGTGCCAGCAGCCTACGACTAACTACCGGGGAGCTGTTTTTT.

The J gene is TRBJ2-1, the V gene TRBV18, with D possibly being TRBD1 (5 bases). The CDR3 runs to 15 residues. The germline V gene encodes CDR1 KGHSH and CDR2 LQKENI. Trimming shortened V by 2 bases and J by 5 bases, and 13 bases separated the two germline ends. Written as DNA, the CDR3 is TGTGCCAGCTCACCAGACAGAGCAAACAACAATGAGCAGTTCTTC. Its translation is CASSPDRANNNEQFF. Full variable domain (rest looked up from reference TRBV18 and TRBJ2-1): NAGVMQNPRHLVRRRGQEARLRCSPMKGHSHVYWYRQLPEEGLKFMVYLQKENIIDESGMPKERFSAEFPKEGPSILRIQQVVRGDSAAYFCASSPDRANNNEQFFGPGTRLTVL.

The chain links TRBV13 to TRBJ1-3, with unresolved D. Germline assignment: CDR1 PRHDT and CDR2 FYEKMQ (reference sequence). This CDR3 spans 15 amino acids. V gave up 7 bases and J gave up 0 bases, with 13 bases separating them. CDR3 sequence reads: CASILGRSSGNTIYF. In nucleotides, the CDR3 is TGTGCCAGCATCCTGGGGAGAAGCTCTGGAAACACCATATATTTT.

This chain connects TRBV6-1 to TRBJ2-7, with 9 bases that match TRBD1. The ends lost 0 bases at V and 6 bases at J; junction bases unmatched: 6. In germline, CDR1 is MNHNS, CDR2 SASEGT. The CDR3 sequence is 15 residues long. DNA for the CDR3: TGTGCCAGCAGTGAAGCGACAGGGGGGGCGGCCGAGCAGTACTTC. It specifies CASSEATGGAAEQYF.

The DNA of the CDR3 is TGTGCCAGCGGACCCGGGACAGGGGCCTACGAGCAGTACTTC. Protein product: CASGPGTGAYEQYF. V and J are TRBV11-2 and TRBJ2-7; 10 bases agree with TRBD1. The V segment lost 8 bases and the J segment 2 bases; nucleotides outside the gene matches: 6. CDR3 size: 14 residues. In germline, CDR1 is SGHAT, CDR2 FQNNGV.

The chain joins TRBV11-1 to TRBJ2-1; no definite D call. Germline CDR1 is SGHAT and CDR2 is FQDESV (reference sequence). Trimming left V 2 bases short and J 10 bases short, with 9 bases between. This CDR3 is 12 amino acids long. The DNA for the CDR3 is TGTGCCAGCAGCTTAATGGCTTACGAGCAGTTCTTC. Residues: CASSLMAYEQFF. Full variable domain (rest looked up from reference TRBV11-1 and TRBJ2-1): EAEVAQSPRYKITEKSQAVAFWCDPISGHATLYWYRQILGQGPELLVQFQDESVVDDSQLPKDRFSAERLKGVDSTLKIQPAELGDSAMYLCASSLMAYEQFFGPGTRLTVL.

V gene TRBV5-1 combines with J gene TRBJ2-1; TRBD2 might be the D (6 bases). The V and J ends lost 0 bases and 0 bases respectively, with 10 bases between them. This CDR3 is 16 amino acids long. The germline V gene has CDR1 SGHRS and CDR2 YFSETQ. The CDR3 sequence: CASSLGRGSSYNEQFF. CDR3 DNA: TGCGCCAGCAGCTTGGGGAGGGGCAGCTCCTACAATGAGCAGTTCTTC.

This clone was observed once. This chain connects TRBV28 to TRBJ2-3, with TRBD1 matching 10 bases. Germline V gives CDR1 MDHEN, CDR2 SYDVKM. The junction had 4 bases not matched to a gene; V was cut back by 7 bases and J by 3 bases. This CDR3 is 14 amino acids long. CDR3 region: CASIDRGRTDTQYF. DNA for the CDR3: TGTGCCAGCATTGACAGGGGGCGGACAGATACGCAGTATTTT.

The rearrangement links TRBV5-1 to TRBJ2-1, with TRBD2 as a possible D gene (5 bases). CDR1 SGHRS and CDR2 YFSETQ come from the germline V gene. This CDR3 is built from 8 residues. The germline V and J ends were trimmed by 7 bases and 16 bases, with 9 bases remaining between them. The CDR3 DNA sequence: TGCGCCAGCTTCGGGATATTCTTC. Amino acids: CASFGIFF.

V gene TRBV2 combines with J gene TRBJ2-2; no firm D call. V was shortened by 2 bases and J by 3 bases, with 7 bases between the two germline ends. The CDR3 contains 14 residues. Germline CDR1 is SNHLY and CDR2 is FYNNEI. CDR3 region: CASSERQHTGELFF. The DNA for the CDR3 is TGTGCCAGCAGTGAAAGACAACACACCGGGGAGCTGTTTTTT. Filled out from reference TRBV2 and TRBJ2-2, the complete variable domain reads EPEVTQTPSHQVTQMGQEVILRCVPISNHLYFYWYRQILGQKVEFLVSFYNNEISEKSEIFDDQFSVERPDGSNFTLKIRSTKLEDSAMYFCASSERQHTGELFFGEGSRLTVL.